A single sample gave rise to the 7 T cell receptor beta chains below, sequenced in a study of blood T cell repertoires in COVID-19. Profiling relied on immunoSEQ multiplex PCR, and the TCRdb table lists in-frame clones only, not all of them. The profile covers 100,000 to 150,000 clones, with about four fifths appearing a single time and 1.4% taken by the ten largest. The sample was peripheral blood. These receptors came from a man in his 60s with acute or convalescent COVID-19.

The rearrangement links TRBV5-4 to TRBJ2-3; 9 bases agree with TRBD2. The V and J ends lost 4 bases and 1 base, in that order; junction bases with no gene match: 10. The CDR3 loop spans 17 amino acids. Germline V gives CDR1 SGHNT, CDR2 YYREEE (reference sequence). The CDR3: CASSPTSAGGGTDTQYF. CDR3 sequence (DNA): TGTGCCAGCAGCCCAACATCGGCGGGGGGGGGCACAGATACGCAGTATTTT.

The chain employs TRBV6-5 and TRBJ2-5, with 8 bases that match TRBD1. Trimming at V came to 8 bases and at J to 7 bases, leaving 3 bases not matched to a gene. This CDR3 has 11 residues. Per the germline V gene, CDR1 is MNHEY and CDR2 is SVGAGI. The CDR3 DNA follows: TGTGCCAGCGACAGGGGCCCGACCCAGTACTTC. Its protein product is CASDRGPTQYF.

The rearrangement links TRBV4-1 to TRBJ1-6, with D uncertain. The germline V and J ends were trimmed by 0 bases and 9 bases, with 12 bases remaining between them. This CDR3 has 15 amino acids. The germline V gene has CDR1 MGHRA and CDR2 YSYEKL. This CDR3 reads CASSQDITRSSPLHF. CDR3 sequence (DNA): TGCGCCAGCAGCCAAGATATTACAAGGAGTTCACCCCTCCACTTT.

V and J are TRBV9 and TRBJ2-7; 10 bases agree with TRBD1. Germline CDR1 SGDLS, CDR2 YYNGEE. V was clipped by 0 bases and J by 3 bases; unmatched bases: 9. The CDR3 contains 17 residues. The CDR3 loop is CASSVAGGDRGDYEQYF. CDR3 coding DNA: TGTGCCAGCAGCGTAGCGGGGGGGGACAGGGGAGACTACGAGCAGTACTTC. The whole variable domain, filled in from reference TRBV9 and TRBJ2-7, reads DSGVTQTPKHLITATGQRVTLRCSPRSGDLSVYWYQQSLDQGLQFLIQYYNGEERAKGNILERFSAQQFPDLHSELNLSSLELGDSALYFCASSVAGGDRGDYEQYFGPGTRLTVT.

The chain uses TRBV12-3 or TRBV12-4 and TRBJ2-7; a weak D match, TRBD1 (5 bases). The CDR3 covers 13 residues. The V end lost 5 bases, the J end lost 0 bases, and 8 bases lay between the germline ends. The DNA for the CDR3 is TGTGCCAGCAGTCCACAGGCCTCCTACGAGCAGTACTTC. Translating it yields CASSPQASYEQYF.

The chain couples TRBV7-2 to TRBJ1-2; a possible D gene is TRBD1 (5 bases). This CDR3 comprises 18 residues. Per the germline V gene, CDR1 is SGHTA and CDR2 is FQGNSA. V dropped 2 bases and J dropped 4 bases, with 23 bases sitting between them. The DNA of the CDR3 is TGTGCCAGCAGCTTACATCTTGGGGGGTTGGGCGCATTCTATGGCTACACCTTC. The encoded protein is CASSLHLGGLGAFYGYTF.

The V call is TRBV5-4, the J call TRBJ1-1; a possible D gene is TRBD1 (5 bases). The V end was cut by 1 base, the J end by 1 base, with 11 bases between. Germline V gene sequence: CDR1 SGHNT, CDR2 YYREEE (reference sequence). This CDR3 spans 15 amino acids. For the CDR3, the DNA is TGTGCCAGCAGCTTGAAGGGGTGGGCGAACACTGAAGCTTTCTTT. Translating gives CASSLKGWANTEAFF.